What follows are 20 T cell receptor beta chains derived from one specimen sequenced in a study of OX40 agonist ivuxolimab in advanced cancers. TCRdb keeps only in-frame clones here, not all; method: immunoSEQ multiplex PCR. There are about 71,000 clones in the sample; roughly nine tenths occur only once, and 14% to 15% lies in the top ten. The source was CD4+ or CD8+ T cells sorted from blood, collected in a trial of the OX40 agonist ivuxolimab. These receptors originate from an adult with an advanced solid tumor such as melanoma, head and neck, liver or kidney cancer.

The sample holds one count of this clone. CDR3: CASSQEDNTEAFF. The DNA for the CDR3 is TGCGCCAGCAGCCAAGAGGATAACACTGAAGCTTTCTTT. V gene TRBV4-3 combines with J gene TRBJ1-1; D gene ambiguous. This CDR3 region has 13 residues. From germline, CDR1 is LGHNA and CDR2 YSLEER. Trimming pared 0 bases from V and 2 bases from J, leaving 4 bases between.

CDR3 sequence reads: CASSSGQNSNQPQHF. CDR3 nucleotide sequence: TGTGCCAGCAGCTCGGGACAAAATAGCAATCAGCCCCAGCATTTT. V usage is TRBV13 and J usage is TRBJ1-5; a possible D gene is TRBD1 (6 bases). The CDR3 runs 15 residues. CDR1 is PRHDT and CDR2 is FYEKMQ in the germline V gene (reference sequence). V was cut by 4 bases and J by 0 bases, with 10 bases left in between.

This clone was picked up a small number of times. The same CDR3 can be traced to other DNA sequences in this sample. This chain joins TRBV10-2 and TRBJ1-1; no clear D. V was shortened by 2 bases and J by 5 bases, with 3 bases between the two germline ends. Germline-derived CDR1 and CDR2 are WSHSY and SAAADI. The CDR3 consists of 11 residues. CDR3 residues: CASSEGTEAFF. CDR3 bases: TGCGCCAGCAGTGAGGGGACTGAAGCTTTCTTT.

In its sample, this clone was seen once. The rearrangement links TRBV7-9 to TRBJ2-1; D unresolved. With 2 bases removed from V and 5 bases from J, the gap between germline ends came to 1 base. The CDR3 contains 11 residues. Germline V gives CDR1 SEHNR, CDR2 FQNEAQ (reference sequence). The CDR3 spells CASSLNNEQFF. The DNA of the CDR3 is TGTGCCAGCAGCTTAAACAATGAGCAGTTCTTC.

The chain links TRBV5-4 to TRBJ1-1; the D gene is possibly TRBD1 (6 bases). Trimming removed 4 bases from V and 1 base from J, with 11 bases in between. The CDR3 is 14 amino acids. CDR1 is SGHNT, CDR2 YYREEE, per germline (reference sequence). Written as DNA, the CDR3 is TGTGCCAGCAGCCGCCGGACAGAGAACACTGAAGCTTTCTTT. It is translated as CASSRRTENTEAFF.

The chain combines TRBV7-8 with TRBJ2-7; possibly TRBD2 for D (6 bases). Germline V gives CDR1 SGHVS, CDR2 FQNEAQ. The ends were cut back, 0 bases at V and 2 bases at J, with 11 bases in the middle. The CDR3 has 15 amino acids. The CDR3, as DNA: TGTGCCAGCAGCTTAGCCTTTGGGGGGACCTACGAGCAGTACTTC. This sequence encodes CASSLAFGGTYEQYF.

This chain joins TRBV29-1 and TRBJ2-7, with D possibly called TRBD1 or TRBD2 (5 bases each). Trimming shortened V by 1 base and J by 6 bases, and 13 bases separated the two germline ends. The CDR3 runs 13 residues. Germline CDR1 and CDR2: SQVTM and ANQGSEA. CDR3 loop: CSVEGGLAREQYF. The CDR3, as DNA: TGCAGCGTTGAAGGGGGCCTAGCTCGCGAGCAGTACTTC.

The rearrangement uses TRBV6-6 and TRBJ2-7; TRBD1 matches at 7 bases. Germline loops: CDR1 MNHNY, CDR2 SVGAGI (reference sequence). The CDR3 has 14 residues. V shed 8 bases and J 1 base; nucleotides not matched to a gene: 8. CDR3 in amino acids: CASGQGQNSYEQYF. The CDR3 coding sequence is TGTGCCAGCGGCCAGGGACAGAATTCCTACGAGCAGTACTTC.

The CDR3 DNA reads as TGTGCCAGCAGTTTAGGCAGGGATGGTGGCTACACCTTC. Translated, it gives CASSLGRDGGYTF. The gene calls are TRBV27 and TRBJ1-2; D is possibly TRBD1 (5 bases). V gave up 2 bases and J gave up 7 bases, with 11 bases separating them. There are 13 residues in the CDR3. Germline lookup yields CDR1 MNHEY and CDR2 SMNVEV (reference sequence).

In the case of this clone: One end of the junction varies from germline; a read error may be responsible. The CDR3 DNA reads as TGCGCCAGCAACCAAGCTGACGGGAGCACAGATACGCAGTATTTT. This gives the protein CASNQADGSTDTQYF. This chain connects TRBV4-3 to TRBJ2-3, with D unclear. This CDR3 comprises 15 residues. Germline V gene data show CDR1 as LGHNA and CDR2 as YSLEER.

This chain links TRBV7-9 with TRBJ1-2; 7 bases are a match to TRBD1. The CDR3 totals 15 residues. CDR1 SEHNR and CDR2 FQNEAQ come from the germline V gene (reference sequence). With 0 bases clipped from V and 7 bases from J, the junction kept 8 bases outside the gene matches. The CDR3 loop is CASSLAVRGEAGYTF. The CDR3 DNA is TGTGCCAGCAGCTTAGCCGTCAGGGGGGAGGCTGGCTACACCTTC.

The genes are TRBV9 and TRBJ1-3; D remains ambiguous. The length of the CDR3 is 17 residues. The V and J ends lost 0 bases and 6 bases respectively, with 19 bases between them. The V gene's germline CDR1 is SGDLS and CDR2 YYNGEE. CDR3 sequence reads: CASSVVPNFSLENTIYF. Written as DNA, the CDR3 is TGTGCCAGCAGCGTAGTCCCGAACTTCTCACTTGAAAACACCATATATTTT.

The rearrangement links TRBV28 to TRBJ1-1; 7 positions match TRBD1. The V segment lost 2 bases and the J segment 6 bases; nucleotides outside the gene matches: 3. The germline CDR1 and CDR2 sequences are MDHEN and SYDVKM. There are 13 residues in the CDR3. CDR3 region: CASSLGRGAEAFF. In DNA form, the CDR3 reads TGTGCCAGCAGTTTAGGCAGGGGGGCTGAAGCTTTCTTT.

V usage is TRBV5-1 and J usage is TRBJ2-7, with D maybe TRBD2 (6 bases). Germline V gene sequence: CDR1 SGHRS, CDR2 YFSETQ. CDR3 size: 15 residues. V was trimmed by 3 bases and J by 4 bases, leaving 17 bases between them. The DNA for the CDR3 is TGCGCCAGCAGCTGGAGGGGTTCGGACCTTTACGAGCAGTACTTC. Translation: CASSWRGSDLYEQYF.

This clone occurred a few times. This chain uses TRBV13 with TRBJ1-4; D may be TRBD1 (5 bases). The CDR3 is 16 residues long. The germline CDR1 and CDR2 sequences are PRHDT and FYEKMQ (reference sequence). The V end was cut by 4 bases, the J end by 1 base, with 13 bases between. The CDR3 here is CASSYGGTQTNEKLFF. For the CDR3, the DNA is TGTGCCAGCAGCTACGGGGGTACACAAACTAATGAAAAACTGTTTTTT.

The DNA for the CDR3 is TGCGCCAGCAGCTTGGTCGCAGGGGGCGCCAATACGCAGTATTTT. It encodes CASSLVAGGANTQYF. The chain links TRBV5-1 to TRBJ2-3; 8 bases are a match to TRBD1. This CDR3 comprises 15 residues. The junction had 7 bases not matched to a gene; V was cut back by 0 bases and J by 7 bases. Germline CDR1 SGHRS, CDR2 YFSETQ.

This chain links TRBV5-6 with TRBJ2-1; no definite D call. CDR1 is SGHDT and CDR2 is YYEEEE in the germline V gene. Trimming removed 3 bases at V and 7 bases at J, with 8 bases between. The CDR3 extends over 12 amino acids. The CDR3 DNA follows: TGTGCCAGCAGCTACGCCGGGAATGAGCAGTTCTTC. Encoded protein: CASSYAGNEQFF.

V and J are TRBV13 and TRBJ2-1; D remains unclear. Germline V gene data show CDR1 as PRHDT and CDR2 as FYEKMQ (reference sequence). The V and J ends lost 5 bases and 3 bases respectively, with 14 bases between them. This CDR3 is built from 15 residues. CDR3 sequence reads: CASSPRTVDYNEQFF. CDR3 bases: TGTGCCAGCAGCCCAAGGACGGTCGACTACAATGAGCAGTTCTTC.

The chain has TRBV7-8 and TRBJ2-5, with 9 positions matching TRBD1. This CDR3 is 14 amino acids long. With 6 bases clipped from V and 6 bases from J, the junction kept 8 bases outside the gene matches. Per the germline V gene, CDR1 is SGHVS and CDR2 is FQNEAQ. The CDR3 region has the DNA TGTGCCAGCAGTCCTGAGACAGGGGGAAAGACCCAGTACTTC. It encodes CASSPETGGKTQYF. The complete variable domain, with remaining parts taken from reference TRBV7-8 and TRBJ2-5, reads GAGVSQSPRYKVAKRGQDVALRCDPISGHVSLFWYQQALGQGPEFLTYFQNEAQLDKSGLPSDRFFAERPEGSVSTLKIQRTQQEDSAVYLCASSPETGGKTQYFGPGTRLLVL.

This chain connects TRBV10-2 to TRBJ1-1, with unresolved D. Looked up from germline, CDR1 is WSHSY and CDR2 is SAAADI. Deletions cut 4 bases from V and 8 bases from J, with 11 bases between. CDR3 length: 12 residues. CDR3 nucleotide sequence: TGCGCCAGCAGTGTAGGAGTCTTAGAAGCTTTCTTT. Its translation is CASSVGVLEAFF.